Described below is a single TCR beta chain sequence and its context. What it binds is not known. PCR primers comprised 60 Vbeta and 13 Jbeta primers. Clones were read by immunoSEQ multiplex PCR, and TCRdb kept only the in-frame ones, dropping some. Here the sample spans about 180,000 clones, roughly 75% being singletons. These data are taken from a study of cytomegalovirus exposure and HLA in healthy donors. As for the study in general: When roughly 420 donors were genotyped, about 81% of them were found to fall in the Caucasian-associated ancestry cluster.

General study points: It was taken for granted in presence/absence analyses that sequencing depth across donors was roughly uniform. Some V segments could not be told apart, so they were left out, TRBV6-2 and TRBV6-3 among them.

This CDR3 is 17 amino acids long. The trim removed 4 bases at V and 0 bases at J, leaving 7 bases unmatched. Germline CDR1 is MGHRA and CDR2 is YSYEKL. This chain uses TRBV4-1 with TRBJ1-3, with 9 bases matching TRBD1. The source is a man aged 40-55 years in good health and CMV-seronegative. Material: PBMCs. In DNA form, the CDR3 reads TGCGCCAGCAGCCCGGGACAGGGACCCCTCTCTGGAAACACCATATATTTT. Amino acid sequence: CASSPGQGPLSGNTIYF.